This TCR beta chain was captured in a study of beta chain features in type 1 diabetes. Study-wide context: The study found patients and healthy donors alike in age, gender and cell yields. All samples together contributed 107,917,701 sorted cells for examination.

The study's findings and limits: A moderate, significant TCRB CDR3 shortening appeared in type 1 diabetes across four CD4+ subsets.

This CDR3 is 15 amino acids long. Trimming took off 4 bases at V and 8 bases at J, with 18 bases between the two ends. The germline V gene encodes CDR1 SGHRS and CDR2 YFSETQ. Expressed TCRB transcripts were sequenced after all isolated RNA was converted to cDNA. The repertoire was sequenced with immunoSEQ multiplex PCR; TCRdb's copy has only in-frame clones and lacks some. The repertoire holds hundreds of thousands of clones, roughly 12% seen once, with 0.02% to 0.025% in the top ten. In this sample, this clone turned up a few times. Its target is not known. It was via CD45RO/CCR7/CD25/CD127/CD95/CD27 that CD4+ naive, central memory, regulatory and stem cell-like memory cells were sorted. The purity of all sorted populations exceeded 95%.

Sequenced input: naive CD4+ T cells from blood. This receptor was obtained from a young man with type 1 diabetes. The rearrangement joins TRBV5-1 to TRBJ1-4; a possible D gene is TRBD1 (5 bases). CDR3 region: CASSLTGVGEEKLFF. The CDR3, as DNA: TGCGCCAGCAGCCTAACAGGTGTCGGAGAAGAAAAACTGTTTTTT.